One TCR beta chain is described in this entry. Its binding antigen is unknown. Per-base qualities were not stored, and no clone one base away is much larger. These data originate in a study of cytomegalovirus exposure and HLA in healthy donors (dated by TCRdb to between 2016 and 2019). Study-level background: An earlier analysis of roughly 570 of the donors reported about 300 Gb of sequence data and 117 million unique TCR beta sequences obtained from about 179 million T cells. The genetic ancestry cluster associated with self-reported Caucasian donors included roughly four fifths of the roughly 390 genotyped donors. All discovery cohort repertoires had been generated using a single sequencing platform. Using immunosequencing, the study profiled T cell repertoires from 666 subjects and related those repertoires to cytomegalovirus serostatus. Alongside the repertoire data, information on donor age, sex, ethnicity and CMV serostatus was compiled. Rather than drawing on any new phenotypic data, the later analysis identified candidate immune exposures from TCR beta sequences and the way those sequences occurred across donors. Among roughly 400 genotyped donors of the cohort, an average of around 220,000 unique TCR beta nucleotide sequences was sequenced per donor, of which 15% to 20% were non-productive. A later analysis re-analyzed previously published TCR beta repertoires from roughly 630 donors and added high-resolution HLA genotyping to study TCR occurrence patterns. Both class I and class II loci were covered by HLA typing, at four-digit resolution. Typing coverage varied by locus: roughly 620-630 donors for A, B, C, DRB1 and DQB1; approximately 520 for DQA1; over 600 for DPA1; more than 450 for DPB1. An earlier analysis of 587 of the donors used high-throughput TCR beta sequencing to judge whether each TCR beta V gene segment behaved as functional or pseudogenic. The study aimed to test whether signatures of past pathogen exposure could be identified by cataloging public T cell receptors. To predict cytomegalovirus infection status, the study brought together high-throughput TCR immunosequencing, statistical association of individual TCRs with disease status, and machine learning. A later genetic analysis took genome-wide SNP genotypes for about 65% of the 666 donors and used that subset as a discovery cohort. Four to six DR-DQ haplotypes were handled as single units for association and clustering, since linkage in the cohort was strong. A separate validation cohort of roughly 130 different subjects was used in addition to the roughly 700-subject first cohort. An early release that covered 500 to 800 HLA-typed donors contained 250 to 350 gigabases of sequencing data and some 87 million unique TCR sequences.

Looking up the germline V gene yields CDR1 MNHNS and CDR2 SASEGT. The CDR3 spans 16 residues, from the cysteine through the phenylalanine. The retained sequence is limited to the CDR3, 48 bases, with the frame set at the first base. The trim is 1 base for V and 6 bases for J, with a gap of 18 bases between the germline ends. In total, around 600 healthy bone marrow donors made up the cohort. At the time of sampling, every cohort member was nominally healthy, though immune exposures that went unrecorded were likely present. The donor was CMV seronegative and was included in the group of around 320 seronegative cohort members. Each donor provided a peripheral blood sample, and peripheral blood mononuclear cells were used for TCR beta sequencing. The Qiagen DNeasy Blood Extraction Kit was used to extract genomic DNA from the blood cell samples. Study-wide findings and limitations: Sequencing depth was assumed to be roughly uniform across donors in the presence/absence analyses, though that assumption may not hold. A further reported finding was that TCR beta sequences accurately predicted the HLA-A and HLA-B alleles for most subjects in the first cohort. Because the 87-base-pair reads could not distinguish some IMGT-functional V segments, including TRBV6-2 and TRBV6-3, those segments were excluded. Cytomegalovirus status was reported to be diagnosed by the classifier with high specificity and sensitivity in both the original and validation cohorts. Immune exposure information for the cohort was limited to CMV serostatus. Compared with the roughly 670-donor mean, donors in an Asian-associated ancestry cluster had fewer N-insertions in productive TCRs, according to a later genetic analysis. At a false discovery rate of 0.05, a later analysis linked about 16,000 TCR beta sequences to specific HLA alleles. In a later analysis, HLA-associated TCR beta chains were found to be more clonally expanded and to have lower generation probabilities than equally common non-associated chains. Three of the identified cytomegalovirus-associated TCR beta chains were confirmed in vitro to be specific for cytomegalovirus antigens. A later analysis found that TCR association rates varied across HLA loci, with DRB1 alleles showing the most associated TCRs and HLA-C alleles the fewest. The sequencing pipeline was judged likely to have produced a cluster of highly shared sequence variants as a technical artifact. Most TCR sequences were seen in very few donors, while some public TCRs were found in many individuals. In an earlier analysis of more than 500 of the donors, most TCR beta V segments appeared in productive rearrangements about 87% or about 30% of the time, broadly matching IMGT annotations. Because some donors lacked HLA typing at each locus, the association tests relied only on the typed subset. This cohort had only TCR beta chains sequenced, and the lack of alpha or paired-chain data limited which features could be detected. Linkage disequilibrium might explain the correlated functional status among segregating V segments, but an unknown experimental factor could not be excluded. Most CMV-associated TCR beta chains appeared to be HLA-restricted in a later analysis, and the HLA associations seemed to be driven largely by CMV exposure. The authors suggested that the approach could potentially be generalized to other disease states and immunological phenotypes. Strong co-occurrence of HLA alleles, especially DR and DQ, made assigning TCR associations to individual alleles difficult. The earlier analysis of fewer than 750 of the donors excluded roughly 17 rarely observed V segments, including chromosome 9 orphons, because counts were too low. In a later analysis, several top co-occurrence clusters were reported to appear linked to parvovirus B19, influenza, CMV and Epstein-Barr virus. An association between a missense DCLRE1C variant and V-gene and J-gene trimming of TCR beta chains was found in a later genetic analysis and replicated in an independent cohort. The study listed 164 TCR beta chains as associated with cytomegalovirus.

Library construction relied on the immunoSEQ multiplex PCR assay. A mixture of 60 forward primers for TCR Vbeta segments and 13 reverse primers for TCR Jbeta segments was used in the multiplex PCR. A multiplex PCR assay on genomic DNA amplified the CDR3 region of rearranged TCR beta genes. The amplified TCR beta libraries were sequenced on the Illumina HiSeq System as 87-base-pair reads. Regarding the original processing steps: A later analysis counted 65 million to 90 million unique TCR beta chains across the 600 to 850 repertoires, and roughly 10 million of these chains were shared by at least two donors. Raw reads were error-corrected and collapsed into unique sequences by a nearest-neighbor algorithm in which closely related sequences were merged to remove PCR and sequencing errors. V, D and J gene segments were assigned by aligning CDR3 sequences to IMGT reference sequences. For a sequence to be retained, a match of at least six nucleotides was required to both a V gene segment and a J gene segment. A rearrangement counted as productive if the CDR3 had no stop codons and remained in frame with V and J, and every other rearrangement counted as non-productive. CDR3 was defined according to IMGT convention as the region running from the second conserved V-encoded cysteine to the conserved J-encoded phenylalanine. Sequences without an unambiguous match to a single V gene segment were excluded from the earlier analysis of 450 to 650 of the donors. An earlier analysis of a few hundred of the donors called V segments functional above 56.7% productive rearrangements and segregating when the between-donor standard deviation exceeded 5%. To diagnose cytomegalovirus status from the catalog of TCR beta chain sequences, a statistical classification framework was built. A later analysis assigned V and J genes by comparing TCR nucleotide sequences with IMGT/GENE-DB human TR gene sequences. The TCRdist pipeline was used in a later analysis to assign CDR3 sequences and most-parsimonious VDJ recombination scenarios. In a later analysis, each TCR beta chain was defined by its CDR3 amino acid sequence together with its V-gene family, and reads lacking a unique V-gene family were excluded. A later analysis removed 600 or so highly shared, low-generation-probability nucleotide sequences to deal with suspected cross-contamination and a sequencing artifact. A later analysis calculated a clonal expansion index for each public chain from normalized within-repertoire ranks of inferred template counts. In a later analysis, generation probabilities were computed using a VDJ recombination model fitted to out-of-frame rearrangements, and the results were checked against IGoR. A later analysis scored TCR-TCR, TCR-HLA and TCR-CMV co-occurrence with hypergeometric tests, applying a repertoire-size bias correction to TCR pairs. To estimate false discovery rates, a later analysis permuted the HLA or CMV assignments 20 times. In a later analysis, co-occurring TCRs were grouped with DBSCAN, and TCRdist sequence similarity was added when clustering was performed within HLA-allele-positive subsets. Co-occurrence clustering excluded repertoires with fewer than 30,000 or more than 120,000 public chains, plus five with anomalous nucleotide sharing. The table comes from immuneACCESS by way of TCRdb, which keeps in-frame sequences with V and J called. Part of the clones is missing from these tables; in studies checked, under half for an unresolved V gene and the rest for unknown reasons. Clone size and the V and J calls come from that table; the DNA yielded D and trimming. The table for this sample lists about 140,000 clones; approximately 83% of them were counted only once. 3.1% of the sample rests with the top ten.

This clonotype was sampled from a male donor in good health and CMV-seronegative. Source material: PBMCs. This chain joins TRBV6-1 to TRBJ1-2, with the D gene too uncertain to name. The CDR3 region has the sequence CASSEDVWGAGDGYTF. DNA sequence: TGTGCCAGCAGTGAAGACGTCTGGGGAGCCGGAGATGGCTACACCTTC.